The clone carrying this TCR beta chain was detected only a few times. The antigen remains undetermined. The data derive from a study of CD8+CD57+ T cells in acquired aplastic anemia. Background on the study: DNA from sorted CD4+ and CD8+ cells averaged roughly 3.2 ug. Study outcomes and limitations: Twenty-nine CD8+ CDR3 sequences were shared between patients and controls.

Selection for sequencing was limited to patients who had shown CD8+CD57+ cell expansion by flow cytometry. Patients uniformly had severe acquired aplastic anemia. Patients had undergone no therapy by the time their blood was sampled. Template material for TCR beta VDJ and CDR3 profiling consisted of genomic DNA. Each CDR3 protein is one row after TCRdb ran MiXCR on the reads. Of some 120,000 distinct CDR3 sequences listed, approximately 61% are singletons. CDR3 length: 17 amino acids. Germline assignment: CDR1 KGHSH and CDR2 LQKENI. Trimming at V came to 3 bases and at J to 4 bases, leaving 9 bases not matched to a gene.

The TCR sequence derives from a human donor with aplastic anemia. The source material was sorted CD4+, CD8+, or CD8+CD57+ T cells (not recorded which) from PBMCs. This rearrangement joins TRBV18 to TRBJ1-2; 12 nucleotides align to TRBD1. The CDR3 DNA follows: TGTGCCAGCTCACCTCGGGACAGGGGGCTTGGGGTCTATGGCTACACCTTC. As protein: CASSPRDRGLGVYGYTF.